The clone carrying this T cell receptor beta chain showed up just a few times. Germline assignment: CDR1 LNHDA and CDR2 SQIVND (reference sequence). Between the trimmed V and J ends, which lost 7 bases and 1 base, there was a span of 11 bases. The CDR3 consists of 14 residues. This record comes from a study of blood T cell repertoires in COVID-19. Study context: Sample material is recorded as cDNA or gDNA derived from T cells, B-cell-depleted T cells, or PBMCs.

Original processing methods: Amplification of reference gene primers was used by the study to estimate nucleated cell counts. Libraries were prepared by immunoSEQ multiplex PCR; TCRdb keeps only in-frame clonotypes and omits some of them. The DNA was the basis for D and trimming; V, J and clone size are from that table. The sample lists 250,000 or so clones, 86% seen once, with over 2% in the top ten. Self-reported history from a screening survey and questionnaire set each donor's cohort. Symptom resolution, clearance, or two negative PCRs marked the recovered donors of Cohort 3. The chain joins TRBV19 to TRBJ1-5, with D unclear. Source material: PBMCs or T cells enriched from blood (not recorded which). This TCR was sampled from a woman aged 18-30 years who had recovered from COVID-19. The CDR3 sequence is CASTKMRSNQPQHF. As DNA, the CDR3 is TGTGCCAGTACCAAAATGCGAAGCAATCAGCCCCAGCATTTT.